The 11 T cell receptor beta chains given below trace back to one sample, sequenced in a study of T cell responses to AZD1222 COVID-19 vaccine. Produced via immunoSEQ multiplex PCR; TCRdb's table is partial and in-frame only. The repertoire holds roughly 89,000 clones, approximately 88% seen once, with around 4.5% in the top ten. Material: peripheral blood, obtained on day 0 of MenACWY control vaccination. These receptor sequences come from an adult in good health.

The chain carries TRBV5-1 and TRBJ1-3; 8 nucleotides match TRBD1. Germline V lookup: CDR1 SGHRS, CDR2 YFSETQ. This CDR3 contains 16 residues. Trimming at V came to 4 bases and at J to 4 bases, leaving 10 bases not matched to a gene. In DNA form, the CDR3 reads TGCGCCAGCAGCCAGGGGACAGGCACAGTCGGAAACACCATATATTTT. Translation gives CASSQGTGTVGNTIYF.

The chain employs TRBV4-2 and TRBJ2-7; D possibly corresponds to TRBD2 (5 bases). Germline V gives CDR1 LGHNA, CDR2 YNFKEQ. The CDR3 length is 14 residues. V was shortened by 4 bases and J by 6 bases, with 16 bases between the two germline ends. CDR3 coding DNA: TGTGCCAGCAGCCGAGACCCCGGGATGGGCGAGCAGTACTTC. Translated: CASSRDPGMGEQYF.

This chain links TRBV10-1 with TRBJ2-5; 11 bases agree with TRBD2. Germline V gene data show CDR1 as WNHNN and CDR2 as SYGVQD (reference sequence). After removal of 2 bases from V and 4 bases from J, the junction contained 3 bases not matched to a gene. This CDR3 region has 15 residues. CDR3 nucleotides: TGCGCCAGCAGTGAGGCCGGACTAGCGGGAGAGACCCAGTACTTC. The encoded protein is CASSEAGLAGETQYF.

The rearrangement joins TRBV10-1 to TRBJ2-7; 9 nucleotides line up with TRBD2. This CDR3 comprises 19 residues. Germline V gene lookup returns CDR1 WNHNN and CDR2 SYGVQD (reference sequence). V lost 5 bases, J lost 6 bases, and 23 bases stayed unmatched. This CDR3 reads CASSTRGGSGRVEYREQYF. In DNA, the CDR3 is TGCGCCAGCAGTACCCGAGGTGGTAGCGGGAGAGTGGAATACCGCGAGCAGTACTTC.

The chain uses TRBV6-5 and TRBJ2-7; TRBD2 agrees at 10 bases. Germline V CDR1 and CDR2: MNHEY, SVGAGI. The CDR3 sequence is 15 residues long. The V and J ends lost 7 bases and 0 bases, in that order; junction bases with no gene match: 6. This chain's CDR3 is CASTLAGAGSYEQYF. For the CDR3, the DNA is TGTGCCAGCACCCTAGCGGGGGCTGGCTCCTACGAGCAGTACTTC.

The CDR3 spells CASSYGPSNTEAFF. The CDR3 coding sequence is TGCGCCAGCAGCTACGGGCCCTCGAACACTGAAGCTTTCTTT. The gene calls are TRBV5-1 and TRBJ1-1; the D is unclear. V was trimmed by 3 bases and J by 1 base, leaving 10 bases between them. This CDR3 is 14 amino acids long. The germline CDR1 and CDR2 sequences are SGHRS and YFSETQ.

Here the CDR3 reads CSVDGTLANYGYTF. In DNA, the CDR3 is TGCAGCGTCGACGGGACACTTGCTAACTATGGCTACACCTTC. V gene TRBV29-1 combines with J gene TRBJ1-2; D perhaps matches TRBD1 (6 bases). There are 14 residues in the CDR3. V shed 6 bases and J shed 0 bases, with 14 bases lying between them. Germline CDR1 is SQVTM and CDR2 is ANQGSEA.

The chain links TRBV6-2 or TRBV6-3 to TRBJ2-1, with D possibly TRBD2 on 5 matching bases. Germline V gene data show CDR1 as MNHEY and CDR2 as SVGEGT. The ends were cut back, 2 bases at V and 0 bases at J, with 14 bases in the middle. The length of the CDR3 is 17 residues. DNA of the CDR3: TGTGCCAGCAGTTACCTAGCTGCGGCCAGCTCCTACAATGAGCAGTTCTTC. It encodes CASSYLAAASSYNEQFF.

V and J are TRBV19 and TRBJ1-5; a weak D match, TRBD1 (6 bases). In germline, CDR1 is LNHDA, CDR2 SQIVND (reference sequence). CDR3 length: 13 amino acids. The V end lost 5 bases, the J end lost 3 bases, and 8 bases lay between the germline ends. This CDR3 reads CASSWTDNQPQHF. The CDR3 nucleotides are TGTGCCAGTAGTTGGACAGACAATCAGCCCCAGCATTTT.

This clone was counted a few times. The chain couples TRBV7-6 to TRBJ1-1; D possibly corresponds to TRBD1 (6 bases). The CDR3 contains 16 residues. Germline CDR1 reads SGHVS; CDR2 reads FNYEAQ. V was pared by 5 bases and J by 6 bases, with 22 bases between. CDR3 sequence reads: CASSARQVRGAAEAFF. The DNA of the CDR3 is TGTGCCAGCAGCGCTCGACAGGTACGGGGTGCGGCTGAAGCTTTCTTT.

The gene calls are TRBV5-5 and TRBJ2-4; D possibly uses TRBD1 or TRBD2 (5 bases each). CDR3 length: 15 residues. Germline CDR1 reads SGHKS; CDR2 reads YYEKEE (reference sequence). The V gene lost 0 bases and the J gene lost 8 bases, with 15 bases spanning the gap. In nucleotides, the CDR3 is TGTGCCAGCAGCTTGGGTCCTGGGGGTGGAGACATTCAGTACTTC. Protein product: CASSLGPGGGDIQYF.